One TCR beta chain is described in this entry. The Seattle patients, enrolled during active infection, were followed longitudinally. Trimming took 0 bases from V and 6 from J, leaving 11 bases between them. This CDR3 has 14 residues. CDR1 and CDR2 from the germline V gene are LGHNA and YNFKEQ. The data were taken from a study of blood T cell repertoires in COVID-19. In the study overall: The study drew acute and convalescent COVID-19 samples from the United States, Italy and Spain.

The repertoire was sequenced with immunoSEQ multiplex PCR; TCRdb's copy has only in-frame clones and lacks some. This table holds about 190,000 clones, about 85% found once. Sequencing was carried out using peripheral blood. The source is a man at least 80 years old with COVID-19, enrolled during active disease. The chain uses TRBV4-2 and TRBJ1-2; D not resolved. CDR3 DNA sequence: TGTGCCAGCAGCCAAGATCCGGGTATGAATGGCTACACCTTC. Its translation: CASSQDPGMNGYTF.